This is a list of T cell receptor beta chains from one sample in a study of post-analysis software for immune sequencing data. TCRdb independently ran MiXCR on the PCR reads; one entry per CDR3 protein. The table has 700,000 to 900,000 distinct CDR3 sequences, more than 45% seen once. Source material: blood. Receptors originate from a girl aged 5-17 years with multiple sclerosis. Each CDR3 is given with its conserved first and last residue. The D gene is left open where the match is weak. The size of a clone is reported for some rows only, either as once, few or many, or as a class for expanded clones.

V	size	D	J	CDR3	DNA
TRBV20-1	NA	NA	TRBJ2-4	CSADRGTRDSEQYF	TGCAGTGCTGACCGAGGGACAAGGGATTCGGAGCAGTACTTC
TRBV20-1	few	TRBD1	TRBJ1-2	CSARTGGVIGGYTF	TGCAGTGCGAGGACAGGGGGCGTTATCGGTGGCTACACCTTC
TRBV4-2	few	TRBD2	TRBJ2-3	CASSPPGLAAPDTQYF	TGTGCCAGCAGTCCACCGGGACTAGCGGCTCCGGATACGCAGTATTTT
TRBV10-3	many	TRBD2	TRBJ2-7	CAISDTAGTSYEQYF	TGTGCCATCAGTGATACCGCCGGGACTAGCTACGAGCAGTACTTC
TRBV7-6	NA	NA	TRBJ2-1	CASSLVRGQYRSNEQFF	TGTGCCAGCAGCTTAGTGCGGGGACAGTATCGGAGCAATGAGCAGTTCTTC
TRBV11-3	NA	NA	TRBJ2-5	CASSLREVPWYF	TGTGCCAGCAGCCTCCGAGAGGTCCCTTGGTACTTC
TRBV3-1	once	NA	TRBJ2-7	CASSQFQSGAYEQYF	TGTGCCAGCAGCCAATTCCAGTCGGGAGCCTACGAGCAGTACTTC
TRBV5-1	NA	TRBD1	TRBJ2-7	CASSVQGDTYEQYF	TGCGCCAGCAGCGTACAGGGGGACACCTACGAGCAGTACTTC
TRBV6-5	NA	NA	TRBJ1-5	CASAPLGQPQHF	TGTGCCAGCGCCCCCCTCGGTCAGCCCCAGCATTTT
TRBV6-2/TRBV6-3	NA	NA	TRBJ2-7	CASSYSGILMGEQYF	TGTGCCAGCAGTTACAGTGGCATTTTGATGGGAGAGCAGTACTTC
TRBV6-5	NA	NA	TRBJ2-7	CASAEGPGQFYEQYF	TGTGCCAGCGCGGAGGGCCCCGGACAGTTCTATGAGCAGTACTTC